This is a list of T cell receptor beta chains from one sample in a study of lymphopenia after photon versus proton radiotherapy. Sequencing used immunoSEQ multiplex PCR; TCRdb keeps in-frame clones, though not all of them. The sample contains roughly 76,000 clones, 92% of which appear only once. Sequencing used peripheral blood, obtained from a patient treated with photon-based radiotherapy. These receptors all come from a woman aged 40 to 49 with cholangiocarcinoma. Each CDR3 is given with its conserved first and last residue. Each record gives: D gene, J gene, V gene, CDR3 DNA, CDR3 protein. D genes are given only for firm matches.

d_gene: .
j_gene: TRBJ1-2
v_gene: TRBV6-5
CDR3nt: TGTGCCAGCAGTTACAGGGCCGGCAACTATGGCTACACCTTC
CDR3aa: CASSYRAGNYGYTF

d_gene: TRBD1
j_gene: TRBJ1-2
v_gene: TRBV19
CDR3nt: TGTGCCAGTAGTATCCGTTTGACAGGGGCGATAAGTGATGGCTACACCTTC
CDR3aa: CASSIRLTGAISDGYTF

d_gene: TRBD2
j_gene: TRBJ2-3
v_gene: TRBV7-9
CDR3nt: TGTGCCAGCAGCTTATTCGGACTAGCGGGAGGGTCAACAGATACGCAGTATTTT
CDR3aa: CASSLFGLAGGSTDTQYF

d_gene: .
j_gene: TRBJ1-2
v_gene: TRBV11-2
CDR3nt: TGTGCCAGCAGTCGTGAGGGGGGCGCGGTCCAGGGCTACACCTTC
CDR3aa: CASSREGGAVQGYTF

d_gene: TRBD2
j_gene: TRBJ2-2
v_gene: TRBV6-4
CDR3nt: TGTGCCAGCTCAGCGGGGACCTTCGGCGGGGAGCTGTTTTTT
CDR3aa: CASSAGTFGGELFF

d_gene: .
j_gene: TRBJ1-2
v_gene: TRBV29-1
CDR3nt: TGCAGCGTTGAGTCCCCTAACTATGGCTACACCTTC
CDR3aa: CSVESPNYGYTF

d_gene: .
j_gene: TRBJ1-5
v_gene: TRBV13
CDR3nt: TGTGCCAGCAGCTTAGGCAACAGGAATCAGCCCCAGCATTTT
CDR3aa: CASSLGNRNQPQHF

d_gene: .
j_gene: TRBJ2-5
v_gene: TRBV5-1
CDR3nt: TGCGCCAGCAGCTTGGAGAGGGTGGAGACCCAGTACTTC
CDR3aa: CASSLERVETQYF

d_gene: .
j_gene: TRBJ1-4
v_gene: TRBV5-1
CDR3nt: TGCGCCAGCAGCTTACTAGCAACTAATGAAAAACTGTTTTTT
CDR3aa: CASSLLATNEKLFF

d_gene: .
j_gene: TRBJ1-5
v_gene: TRBV6-5
CDR3nt: TGTGCCAGCAGTCAGGGACGGAACAATCAGCCCCAGCATTTT
CDR3aa: CASSQGRNNQPQHF

d_gene: TRBD1
j_gene: TRBJ2-1
v_gene: TRBV30
CDR3nt: TGTGCCTGGAGCCACCACAGGGGGGTAATCAATGAGCAGTTCTTC
CDR3aa: CAWSHHRGVINEQFF

d_gene: .
j_gene: TRBJ2-1
v_gene: TRBV19
CDR3nt: TGTGCCAGTAGTATATCAGCTCGGCAGGGTTTGAGGAATGAGCAGTTCTTC
CDR3aa: CASSISARQGLRNEQFF

d_gene: .
j_gene: TRBJ2-1
v_gene: TRBV7-6
CDR3nt: TGTGCCAGCAGCCCGTCTAAGGATGAGCAGTTCTTC
CDR3aa: CASSPSKDEQFF

d_gene: .
j_gene: TRBJ1-3
v_gene: TRBV18
CDR3nt: TGTGCCAGCTCACCATCGTCCGGAAACACCATATATTTT
CDR3aa: CASSPSSGNTIYF